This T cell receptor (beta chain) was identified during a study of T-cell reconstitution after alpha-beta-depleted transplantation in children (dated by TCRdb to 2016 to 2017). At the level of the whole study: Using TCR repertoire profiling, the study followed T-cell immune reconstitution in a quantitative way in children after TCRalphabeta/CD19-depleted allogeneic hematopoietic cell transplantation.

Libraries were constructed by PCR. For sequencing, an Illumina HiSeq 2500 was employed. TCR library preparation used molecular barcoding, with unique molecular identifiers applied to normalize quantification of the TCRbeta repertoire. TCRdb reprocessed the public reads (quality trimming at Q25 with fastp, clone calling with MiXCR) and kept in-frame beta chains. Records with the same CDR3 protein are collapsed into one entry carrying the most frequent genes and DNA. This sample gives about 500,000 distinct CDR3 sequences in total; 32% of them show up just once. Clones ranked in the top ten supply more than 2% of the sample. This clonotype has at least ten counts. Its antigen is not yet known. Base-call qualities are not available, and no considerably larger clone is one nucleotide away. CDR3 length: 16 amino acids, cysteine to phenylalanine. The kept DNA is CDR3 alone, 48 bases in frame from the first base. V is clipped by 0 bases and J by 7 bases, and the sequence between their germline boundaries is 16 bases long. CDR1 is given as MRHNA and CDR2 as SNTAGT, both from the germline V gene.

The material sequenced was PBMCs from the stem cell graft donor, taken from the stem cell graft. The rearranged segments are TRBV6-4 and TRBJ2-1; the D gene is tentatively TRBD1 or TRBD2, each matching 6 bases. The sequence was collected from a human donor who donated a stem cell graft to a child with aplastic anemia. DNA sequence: TGTGCCAGCAGTGACTCGCCGTCAGGGGCGGGGAATGAGCAGTTCTTC. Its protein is CASSDSPSGAGNEQFF.